Shown below are 22 T cell receptor beta chains from a single sample sequenced in a study of T cells in tuberculosis. Sequenced by immunoSEQ multiplex PCR; TCRdb stores in-frame clones only, minus some. This table holds 25,000 to 30,000 clones, around 92% found once. Time point in this sample: new active TB diagnosis, blood taken before or within 7 days of starting treatment. The input for sequencing was PBMCs, taken at tuberculosis diagnosis. The receptor source for this set is an adult with tuberculosis.

The rearrangement joins TRBV11-2 to TRBJ1-6; TRBD1 might be the D (5 bases). The V end was cut by 4 bases, the J end by 9 bases, with 13 bases between. Germline lookup yields CDR1 SGHAT and CDR2 FQNNGV. This CDR3 is built from 14 residues. The CDR3 sequence: CASSSIDGGSPLHF. The CDR3 coding sequence is TGTGCCAGCAGCTCAATCGACGGGGGTTCACCCCTCCACTTT.

This clone was recorded once. CDR3 nucleotide sequence: TGTGCCAGCAGTCCTAAAACACAGTTTGGTAATTCACCCCTCCACTTT. As protein: CASSPKTQFGNSPLHF. J is TRBJ1-6 and V is TRBV27, with D uncertain. Trimming cost V 5 bases and J 6 bases, with 17 bases left between them. The V gene's germline CDR1 is MNHEY and CDR2 SMNVEV (reference sequence). The CDR3 sequence is 16 residues long.

V and J are TRBV7-9 and TRBJ1-1; TRBD1 matches at 8 bases. This CDR3 region has 13 residues. CDR1 SEHNR and CDR2 FQNEAQ come from the germline V gene (reference sequence). V lost 5 bases to trimming and J lost 6 bases; unmatched junction nucleotides: 5. The CDR3 loop reads CASSIDRGSEAFF. CDR3 bases: TGTGCCAGCAGCATAGACAGGGGTTCTGAAGCTTTCTTT.

Here the CDR3 DNA reads TGTGCCAGCAGTTCCTGGCAGAACACAGATACGCAGTATTTT. Its translation: CASSSWQNTDTQYF. This chain uses TRBV27 with TRBJ2-3; D is uncertain. V dropped 4 bases and J dropped 2 bases, with 10 bases sitting between them. Germline values: CDR1 MNHEY, CDR2 SMNVEV (reference sequence). CDR3 size: 14 residues.

The chain uses TRBV2 and TRBJ1-5; no reliable D call. The germline V gene has CDR1 SNHLY and CDR2 FYNNEI. V lost 6 bases to trimming and J lost 4 bases, with 13 bases between them. This CDR3 has 14 residues. The chain's CDR3 is CASREQRQNQPQHF. The CDR3 nucleotides are TGTGCCAGCAGAGAGCAGCGCCAGAATCAGCCCCAGCATTTT.

The chain employs TRBV27 and TRBJ1-5; TRBD1 matches at 7 bases. CDR3 length equals 15 residues. Germline assignment: CDR1 MNHEY and CDR2 SMNVEV (reference sequence). V shed 6 bases, J shed 3 bases, and the junction held 8 bases outside the gene matches. The DNA for the CDR3 is TGTGCCAGCAGCCAACAGGGGCGCCCCAATCAGCCCCAGCATTTT. Protein sequence: CASSQQGRPNQPQHF.

The chain combines TRBV10-3 with TRBJ2-3; D is uncertain. Per the germline V gene, CDR1 is ENHRY and CDR2 is SYGVKD. V gave up 4 bases and J gave up 0 bases, with 8 bases separating them. There are 14 residues in the CDR3. The DNA for the CDR3 is TGTGCCATCAGTGCCGCGGCCAGCACAGATACGCAGTATTTT. Encoded protein: CAISAAASTDTQYF.

V is TRBV11-2 and J is TRBJ1-1, with D hard to call. The germline gives CDR1 SGHAT, CDR2 FQNNGV. The ends were cut back, 1 base at V and 0 bases at J, with 15 bases in the middle. The CDR3 runs to 17 residues. CDR3 protein: CASSLVTPRNLNTEAFF. The CDR3 DNA sequence: TGTGCCAGCAGCTTAGTGACACCCCGAAACCTGAACACTGAAGCTTTCTTT.

The rearrangement links TRBV5-1 to TRBJ2-7, with D unclear. The CDR3 loop spans 16 amino acids. Deletions cut 4 bases from V and 2 bases from J, with 19 bases between. Per the germline V gene, CDR1 is SGHRS and CDR2 is YFSETQ. The CDR3 DNA follows: TGCGCCAGCAGCCCTCCCGAGCGACTCCTCCCCTACGAGCAGTACTTC. This gives the protein CASSPPERLLPYEQYF. Full variable domain (remainder filled in from reference TRBV5-1 and TRBJ2-7): KAGVTQTPRYLIKTRGQQVTLSCSPISGHRSVSWYQQTPGQGLQFLFEYFSETQRNKGNFPGRFSGRQFSNSRSEMNVSTLELGDSALYLCASSPPERLLPYEQYFGPGTRLTVT.

The V and J genes are TRBV30 and TRBJ2-7; 9 positions agree with TRBD1. Germline V gives CDR1 GTSNPN, CDR2 SVGIG (reference sequence). The ends lost 3 bases at V and 7 bases at J; junction bases unmatched: 10. The CDR3 is made up of 14 amino acids. CDR3 bases: TGTGCCTGGAGCTACGGGACAGGGCCTAGGGAGCAGTACTTC. It yields the protein CAWSYGTGPREQYF.

Of note for this clone: The DNA is left out, because the CDR3 cannot be placed on it with certainty; the CDR3 is given as TCRdb lists it. The chain employs TRBV19 and TRBJ2-1; TRBD2 is the table's D call, not checked against the DNA. Germline V gene data show CDR1 as LNHDA and CDR2 as SQIVND (reference sequence). The CDR3 length equals 13 residues, ends included. CDR3 sequence: CASSTSVRDEQFF.

This chain uses TRBV4-1 with TRBJ2-2, with TRBD2 matching over 11 bases. Per the germline V gene, CDR1 is MGHRA and CDR2 is YSYEKL. V gave up 3 bases and J gave up 3 bases; unmatched junction bases: 6. The CDR3 has 17 residues. This CDR3 reads CASSQDRLAGYTGELFF. CDR3 sequence (DNA): TGCGCCAGCAGCCAGGACCGACTAGCGGGGTACACCGGGGAGCTGTTTTTT.

In its sample, this clone was seen a few times. The chain links TRBV4-1 to TRBJ2-7, with TRBD2 matching over 9 bases. V shed 1 base and J 0 bases; nucleotides not matched to a gene: 1. This CDR3 spans 15 amino acids. Germline assignment: CDR1 MGHRA and CDR2 YSYEKL. DNA of the CDR3: TGCGCCAGCAGCCAAGCGACTAGCGGCTCCTACGAGCAGTACTTC. It is translated as CASSQATSGSYEQYF.

The rearrangement uses TRBV4-1 and TRBJ1-2, with TRBD1 as a possible D gene (5 bases). The V gene's germline CDR1 is MGHRA and CDR2 YSYEKL. V lost 0 bases and J lost 3, with 14 bases in between. This CDR3 contains 16 residues. The CDR3 nucleotides read TGCGCCAGCAGCCAAGAAAGCGGCAGGGACTACTATGGCTACACCTTC. Encoded protein: CASSQESGRDYYGYTF.

This sequence joins TRBV7-2 and TRBJ1-6, with TRBD1 matching over 7 bases. Germline V gene lookup returns CDR1 SGHTA and CDR2 FQGNSA. The CDR3 has 16 residues. The trim removed 1 base at V and 6 bases at J, leaving 6 bases unmatched. CDR3 sequence reads: CASSLGDGTVNSPLHF. The CDR3 DNA sequence: TGTGCCAGCAGCTTAGGGGACGGGACAGTTAATTCACCCCTCCACTTT.

The chain uses TRBV5-6 and TRBJ2-7; tentative D call: TRBD2 (6 bases). Germline-derived CDR1 and CDR2 are SGHDT and YYEEEE. This CDR3 is 14 amino acids long. The germline V and J ends were trimmed by 4 bases and 2 bases, with 13 bases remaining between them. The chain's CDR3 is CASSQTSSPYEQYF. Here the CDR3 DNA reads TGTGCCAGCAGCCAGACTAGTTCCCCCTACGAGCAGTACTTC.

This clone was found once. V is TRBV30 and J is TRBJ1-4, with D unclear. Trimming cost V 3 bases and J 0 bases, with 8 bases left between them. Germline V lookup: CDR1 GTSNPN, CDR2 SVGIG (reference sequence). The CDR3 length is 14 residues. The CDR3 is CAWRYRATNEKLFF. The CDR3 DNA reads TGTGCCTGGAGATACAGAGCAACTAATGAAAAACTGTTTTTT.

The chain uses TRBV2 and TRBJ2-5; unclear D gene. The CDR3 is 14 residues long. V lost 5 bases and J lost 0, with 10 bases in between. The V gene's germline CDR1 is SNHLY and CDR2 FYNNEI. CDR3 bases: TGTGCCAGCAGTCAACTGTCATACCAAGAGACCCAGTACTTC. Its translation: CASSQLSYQETQYF.

This rearrangement joins TRBV6-6 to TRBJ1-1, with 11 bases identical to TRBD1. Germline loops: CDR1 MNHNY, CDR2 SVGAGI (reference sequence). This CDR3 comprises 15 residues. V was clipped by 2 bases and J by 8 bases; unmatched bases: 7. CDR3 coding DNA: TGTGCCAGCAGTTACGATGGACAGGGGGCTGCGGAAGCTTTCTTT. It is translated as CASSYDGQGAAEAFF.

The chain joins TRBV7-2 to TRBJ2-7; 8 bases agree with TRBD2. The CDR3 consists of 13 residues. CDR1 is SGHTA and CDR2 is FQGNSA in the germline V gene. With 5 bases clipped from V and 3 bases from J, the junction kept 3 bases outside the gene matches. The CDR3 protein is CASSPGLVYEQYF. In DNA form, the CDR3 reads TGTGCCAGCAGCCCGGGACTAGTCTACGAGCAGTACTTC. Drawing the rest from reference TRBV7-2 and TRBJ2-7, the complete variable domain is GAGVSQSPSNKVTEKGKDVELRCDPISGHTALYWYRQSLGQGLEFLIYFQGNSAPDKSGLPSDRFSAERTGGSVSTLTIQRTQQEDSAVYLCASSPGLVYEQYFGPGTRLTVT.

This clone showed up just once. The chain recombines TRBV5-1 with TRBJ2-7, with a possible D match to TRBD1 (5 bases). The germline V gene has CDR1 SGHRS and CDR2 YFSETQ. With 4 bases removed from V and 0 bases from J, the gap between germline ends came to 11 bases. The CDR3 extends over 14 amino acids. CDR3 sequence reads: CASSTLDTSYEQYF. CDR3 DNA sequence: TGCGCCAGCAGCACCCTGGACACCTCCTACGAGCAGTACTTC. Combining the CDR3 with reference TRBV5-1 and TRBJ2-7 gives the whole variable domain KAGVTQTPRYLIKTRGQQVTLSCSPISGHRSVSWYQQTPGQGLQFLFEYFSETQRNKGNFPGRFSGRQFSNSRSEMNVSTLELGDSALYLCASSTLDTSYEQYFGPGTRLTVT.

In regard to this clone: At one end, the junction sequence differs from germline, possibly due to a read error. V and J are TRBV5-5 and TRBJ2-1, with D tentatively TRBD2 (6 bases). Germline CDR1 is SGHKS and CDR2 is YYEKEE (reference sequence). The length of the CDR3 is 12 residues. CDR3 bases: TGTGCCAGCAGCTTGTCTAGTGCGGGGCAGGTCTTC. Amino acids: CASSLSSAGQVF.